These T cell receptor beta chains were read from a single sample in a study of blood T cell repertoires in COVID-19. Only in-frame clones appear in the TCRdb table, and some are missing; sequencing was by immunoSEQ multiplex PCR. The table lists around 310,000 clones, roughly 90% of them singletons. Sequenced sample: PBMCs or T cells enriched from blood (not recorded which). The receptors come from a woman in her twenties or thirties who had recovered from COVID-19. The CDR3 runs from the conserved cysteine through the conserved F or W. The D gene is left open where the match is weak. The size field is filled for only some rows; it gives once, few, many or a size class.

.	TRBV20-1	TRBJ2-3	TRBD2	CSASSAGTSQRDTQYF	TGCAGTGCTAGTTCAGCCGGGACTAGTCAAAGAGATACGCAGTATTTT
.	TRBV6-6	TRBJ2-3	.	CASRRPTSTDTQYF	TGTGCCAGCAGACGGCCGACTAGCACAGATACGCAGTATTTT
.	TRBV28	TRBJ2-7	.	CASSLSTSSGEQYF	TGTGCCAGCAGTTTATCGACTTCAAGCGGGGAGCAGTACTTC
.	TRBV7-2	TRBJ2-3	.	CASSLVWGGTQYF	TGTGCCAGCAGCTTAGTCTGGGGAGGCACGCAGTATTTT
.	TRBV18	TRBJ2-3	TRBD2	CASSLRTSGSADTQYF	TGTGCCAGCTCACTACGGACTAGCGGGAGCGCAGATACGCAGTATTTT
.	TRBV6-6	TRBJ1-2	.	CASTLPPGENYGYTF	TGTGCCAGCACCTTACCACCGGGTGAGAACTATGGCTACACCTTC
.	TRBV18	TRBJ1-1	.	CASSPFFGENTEAFF	TGTGCCAGCTCACCTTTTTTCGGGGAGAACACTGAAGCTTTCTTT
.	TRBV6-2/TRBV6-3	TRBJ2-2	TRBD1	CASSPDRAGELFF	TGTGCCAGCAGCCCTGACAGGGCCGGGGAGCTGTTTTTT
.	TRBV10-3	TRBJ2-7	TRBD1	CAIKKEAGTGTYEQYF	TGTGCCATCAAGAAGGAGGCAGGGACAGGGACCTACGAGCAGTACTTC
.	TRBV6-5	TRBJ1-6	TRBD1	CASSLRQGAGSPLHF	TGTGCCAGCAGTCTTCGACAGGGGGCCGGCTCACCCCTCCACTTT
.	TRBV2	TRBJ1-3	.	CASSELTGRHTIYF	TGTGCCAGCAGTGAATTAACAGGGAGACACACCATATATTTT
.	TRBV29-1	TRBJ1-1	.	CSVQQPKQAFF	TGCAGCGTTCAACAACCCAAACAAGCTTTCTTT
.	TRBV6-4	TRBJ2-1	.	CASSESYGVIYNEQFF	TGTGCCAGCAGTGAGTCGTACGGGGTGATTTACAATGAGCAGTTCTTC
.	TRBV4-2	TRBJ2-7	.	CASSQNRRGYEQYF	TGTGCCAGCAGCCAAAATCGCAGGGGATACGAGCAGTACTTC
.	TRBV4-1	TRBJ2-7	TRBD1	CASSRDRNSYEQYF	TGCGCCAGCAGCCGGGACAGAAATTCCTACGAGCAGTACTTC
.	TRBV4-1	TRBJ1-5	.	CASSQDIRQNSNQPQHF	TGCGCCAGCAGCCAGGACATTCGACAGAATAGCAATCAGCCCCAGCATTTT
few	TRBV14	TRBJ2-1	TRBD1	CASSQLGQSYNEQFF	TGTGCCAGCAGCCAATTGGGACAGTCGTACAATGAGCAGTTCTTC
.	TRBV6-5	TRBJ2-5	.	CASSYTPTEGHETQYF	TGTGCCAGCAGTTACACTCCCACGGAGGGCCATGAGACCCAGTACTTC
.	TRBV5-5	TRBJ1-2	.	CASSLLPGLLGYTF	TGTGCCAGCAGCTTGCTACCAGGTCTATTGGGCTACACCTTC
.	TRBV2	TRBJ2-1	.	CASQGLAAYNEQFF	TGTGCCAGCCAGGGGCTAGCCGCATACAATGAGCAGTTCTTC
.	TRBV20-1	TRBJ2-3	.	CSASFRVGSTDTQYF	TGCAGTGCTAGTTTCAGGGTTGGTAGCACAGATACGCAGTATTTT
once	TRBV25-1	TRBJ1-6	.	CASSQDISSYNSPLHF	TGTGCCAGCAGTCAAGATATTAGCTCCTATAATTCACCCCTCCACTTT
.	TRBV27	TRBJ2-5	TRBD2	CASGLAGGFETQYF	TGTGCCAGTGGACTAGCGGGAGGATTTGAGACCCAGTACTTC
.	TRBV6-5	TRBJ2-7	.	CASSTGHASYEQYF	TGTGCCAGCAGTACGGGACACGCATCCTACGAGCAGTACTTC
.	TRBV4-1	TRBJ2-1	TRBD2	CASSQVGWVRLAEFNEQFF	TGCGCCAGCAGCCAAGTTGGATGGGTAAGACTAGCGGAGTTCAATGAGCAGTTCTTC
.	TRBV6-2/TRBV6-3	TRBJ2-7	TRBD2	CASSGGGYEQYF	TGTGCCAGCAGTGGGGGGGGCTACGAGCAGTACTTC
.	TRBV15	TRBJ2-7	TRBD2	CATSRVLTSGSYEQYF	TGTGCCACCAGCAGAGTCTTAACTAGCGGGAGCTACGAGCAGTACTTC
.	TRBV9	TRBJ2-1	TRBD2	CASSYTSASYNEQFF	TGTGCCAGCAGTTATACTAGCGCCTCCTACAATGAGCAGTTCTTC
.	TRBV27	TRBJ1-5	TRBD1	CASSRTGFSNQPQHF	TGTGCCAGCAGCCGGACAGGTTTTAGCAATCAGCCCCAGCATTTT
.	TRBV19	TRBJ1-2	TRBD1	CASSTSKPGQGYGYTF	TGTGCCAGTAGTACGTCAAAACCGGGACAGGGTTATGGCTACACCTTC
.	TRBV2	TRBJ1-6	TRBD1	CASRPGTGGSPLHF	TGTGCCAGCAGACCCGGGACAGGGGGTTCACCCCTCCACTTT
.	TRBV25-1	TRBJ2-1	.	CASSFSIHEQFF	TGTGCCAGCAGTTTTAGTATCCATGAGCAGTTCTTC
.	TRBV6-5	TRBJ1-1	.	CASSYRRNTEAFF	TGTGCCAGCAGTTACCGCAGGAACACTGAAGCTTTCTTT
.	TRBV10-3	TRBJ1-3	TRBD1	CAISAFRDRDSGNTIYF	TGTGCCATCAGTGCGTTCCGGGACAGGGACTCTGGAAACACCATATATTTT
few	TRBV12-3/TRBV12-4	TRBJ1-1	.	CASSFSKESEAFF	TGTGCCAGCAGTTTCTCCAAGGAGAGCGAAGCTTTCTTT
.	TRBV7-9	TRBJ2-1	.	CASSLDTGRYNEQFF	TGTGCCAGCAGCTTAGACACGGGAAGATACAATGAGCAGTTCTTC
.	TRBV12-3/TRBV12-4	TRBJ2-6	.	CASNLSGANVLTF	TGTGCCAGTAACCTATCTGGGGCCAACGTCCTGACTTTC
.	TRBV6-4	TRBJ1-2	.	CASSDGGVGYTF	TGTGCCAGCAGTGACGGGGGCGTGGGCTACACCTTC
.	TRBV10-3	TRBJ1-2	TRBD1	CAISEGQGVGGYTF	TGTGCCATCAGTGAGGGACAGGGTGTGGGAGGCTACACCTTC
.	TRBV5-4	TRBJ1-3	.	CASSLYNGNTIYF	TGTGCCAGCAGCTTGTACAATGGAAACACCATATATTTT
.	TRBV10-3	TRBJ1-5	.	CAISVRGGSNQPQHF	TGTGCCATCAGTGTAAGGGGGGGTAGCAATCAGCCCCAGCATTTT
once	TRBV5-1	TRBJ1-4	TRBD1	CASSFRDRGYKATNEKLFF	TGCGCCAGCAGCTTCCGGGACAGGGGGTACAAAGCAACTAATGAAAAACTGTTTTTT
once	TRBV27	TRBJ1-2	.	CASSLKRSTGPSGYGYTF	TGTGCCAGCAGTTTAAAAAGGTCGACAGGCCCATCGGGATATGGCTACACCTTC
.	TRBV7-6	TRBJ1-6	.	CASSLAMRESSYNSPLHF	TGTGCCAGCAGCTTAGCGATGAGGGAAAGCTCCTATAATTCACCCCTCCACTTT
.	TRBV5-1	TRBJ2-7	TRBD1	CASSLGTVSEQYF	TGCGCCAGCAGCCTCGGGACAGTCAGCGAGCAGTACTTC
.	TRBV6-4	TRBJ2-1	TRBD2	CASSVGTSGNNEQFF	TGTGCCAGCAGTGTCGGGACTAGCGGAAACAATGAGCAGTTCTTC
.	TRBV18	TRBJ2-7	TRBD2	CASSLTSAYEQYF	TGTGCCAGCTCACTAACTAGCGCCTACGAGCAGTACTTC
.	TRBV19	TRBJ2-7	TRBD1	CASSRETGGTLYEQYF	TGTGCCAGTAGTAGGGAAACAGGGGGCACACTCTACGAGCAGTACTTC
.	TRBV7-3	TRBJ2-1	.	CASSLMGPNEQFF	TGTGCCAGCAGCTTAATGGGCCCCAATGAGCAGTTCTTC
.	TRBV29-1	TRBJ1-1	TRBD1	CSVQTGGVSTEAFF	TGCAGCGTTCAGACAGGGGGCGTATCCACTGAAGCTTTCTTT
once	TRBV18	TRBJ2-3	.	CASSPSLDTQYF	TGTGCCAGCTCCCCAAGCTTAGATACGCAGTATTTT
.	TRBV12-3/TRBV12-4	TRBJ1-5	.	CASSFGGSQPQHF	TGTGCCAGCAGTTTTGGGGGGAGTCAGCCCCAGCATTTT
once	TRBV11-2	TRBJ2-1	TRBD2	CASSSPSSGRRYNEQFF	TGTGCCAGCAGCTCCCCGTCTAGCGGGAGGCGTTACAATGAGCAGTTCTTC